These T cell receptor beta chains were read from a single sample in a study of blood T cell repertoires in COVID-19. Clones were read by immunoSEQ multiplex PCR, and TCRdb kept only the in-frame ones, dropping some. The data hold about 41,000 clones, with 70% to 90% observed a single time. The specimen was peripheral blood. These receptors originate from a man aged 55 to 69 with acute or convalescent COVID-19. The CDR3 runs from the conserved cysteine through the conserved F or W. D genes are given only for firm matches. Clone sizes are given selectively: once, few, many, or a class where the clone is expanded.

J,D,V,size,DNA,CDR3
TRBJ2-1,TRBD2,TRBV10-3,.,TGCGCTAACAGCGGACTAGCGGGTACCGACAATGAGCAGTTCTTC,CANSGLAGTDNEQFF
TRBJ2-4,TRBD1,TRBV19,.,TGTGCCAGTAGTAAGCCGGGACAGATAGCCAAAAACATTCAGTACTTC,CASSKPGQIAKNIQYF
TRBJ2-7,.,TRBV11-2,.,TGTGCCAGCACCCTAGGAGGTCTCAATTCCTACGAGCAGTACTTC,CASTLGGLNSYEQYF
TRBJ2-2,TRBD1,TRBV6-5,once,TGTGCCAGCAATCGCGGGCCAGGGGGAACCGGGGAGCTGTTTTTT,CASNRGPGGTGELFF
TRBJ1-1,.,TRBV5-1,.,TGCGCCAGCAGCTCGTCGCAGGGGTGGCCTGAAGCTTTCTTT,CASSSSQGWPEAFF
TRBJ2-7,.,TRBV6-1,.,TGTGCCAGCAGTGAATCTATAATAGGAGGTAGAGAGCAGTACTTC,CASSESIIGGREQYF
TRBJ2-7,.,TRBV15,.,TGTGCCACCAGCATACCGGGATCCTGGGGCGAGCAGTACTTC,CATSIPGSWGEQYF
TRBJ1-2,TRBD1,TRBV9,few,TGTGCCAGCAGCGTAATTAGCACAGACAGGGCAAAGGACACCTATGGCTACACCTTC,CASSVISTDRAKDTYGYTF
TRBJ1-1,.,TRBV12-3/TRBV12-4,.,TGTGCCAGCAGTTCCGACAAAAACACTGAAGCTTTCTTT,CASSSDKNTEAFF
TRBJ1-2,.,TRBV7-9,.,TGTGCCAGCAGCTTAGTCCGGGGTGCTCTGACAAACCGTGAATATGGCTACACCTTC,CASSLVRGALTNREYGYTF
TRBJ2-3,.,TRBV11-2,.,TGTGCCAGCAGCTCCGGCACAGATACGCAGTATTTT,CASSSGTDTQYF
TRBJ1-2,.,TRBV29-1,.,TGCAGCGCAGTAACAGGGATTTTCTATGGCTACACCTTC,CSAVTGIFYGYTF
TRBJ1-2,.,TRBV6-6,.,TGTGCCAGCGATCGGACAGCGAACTATGGCTACACCTTC,CASDRTANYGYTF
TRBJ2-5,TRBD1,TRBV6-5,.,TGTGCCAGTAAGACCAGGGGGTTCCAAGAGACCCAGTACTTC,CASKTRGFQETQYF
TRBJ1-2,.,TRBV6-5,.,TGTGCCAGCAGTTACCTCGACAGGCAGCCTAACTATGGCTACACCTTC,CASSYLDRQPNYGYTF
TRBJ1-1,TRBD1,TRBV4-3,once,TGCGCCAGCAGCCAAGCAACAGGGGGGGAAGCTGAAGCTTTCTTT,CASSQATGGEAEAFF
TRBJ2-4,TRBD2,TRBV6-2/TRBV6-3,.,TGTGCCAGCAGTTACTCGTCCGGGGGGACTAGCCTTCAGTACTTC,CASSYSSGGTSLQYF
TRBJ2-4,.,TRBV21-1,.,TGTGCCAGCAGCCCTCCTCGCGGGGGGCAAATATACTTC,CASSPPRGGQIYF
TRBJ2-1,TRBD2,TRBV4-3,.,TGCGCCAGCAGCTCACCGGGACTAGGGGCTGAGCAGTTCTTC,CASSSPGLGAEQFF
TRBJ2-1,TRBD1,TRBV23-1,.,TGCGCCAGCAGTTCCTCGGGACAGGGGGGGGACAATGAGCAGTTCTTC,CASSSSGQGGDNEQFF
TRBJ1-6,.,TRBV19,.,TGTGCCAGTACTACTGACCAGGGGAGAGATTCACCCCTCCACTTT,CASTTDQGRDSPLHF
TRBJ1-3,.,TRBV10-3,.,TGTGCCATCAGTGGAGCCGCTTACTCTGGAAACACCATATATTTT,CAISGAAYSGNTIYF
TRBJ2-1,TRBD2,TRBV3-1/TRBV3-2,few,TGTGCCAGCAGCCATGCGGGGGGTCGTTACAATGAGCAGTTCTTC,CASSHAGGRYNEQFF
TRBJ2-1,TRBD1,TRBV7-2,.,TGTGCCAGCAGTCCCACAGGGGGCGCCTACAATGAGCAGTTCTTC,CASSPTGGAYNEQFF
TRBJ1-2,.,TRBV3-1/TRBV3-2,.,TGTGCCAGCAGCCAAGATATGCTAACTAACTATGGCTACACCTTC,CASSQDMLTNYGYTF
TRBJ1-1,TRBD1,TRBV3-1/TRBV3-2,once,TGTGCCAGCAGCCAAATGGGACAGGGGGGAACTGAAGCTTTCTTT,CASSQMGQGGTEAFF
TRBJ2-2,TRBD1,TRBV9,.,TGTGCCAGCAGCGGGGGACAGCCAAACACCGGGGAGCTGTTTTTT,CASSGGQPNTGELFF
TRBJ1-2,.,TRBV11-2,.,TGTGCCAGCAGCTTAGTAGGCGGGGAGAACTATGGCTACACCTTC,CASSLVGGENYGYTF
TRBJ1-2,TRBD1,TRBV6-5,once,TGTGCCAGCAGCGGGGACAGGGGCTATGGCTACACCTTC,CASSGDRGYGYTF
TRBJ1-1,.,TRBV6-2/TRBV6-3,.,TGTGCCAGCAGTGGAGGACCCCTCGGCACTGAAGCTTTCTTT,CASSGGPLGTEAFF
TRBJ1-2,TRBD1,TRBV5-4,.,TGTGCCAGCAGCTTGGGACAGGGAGTATCTATAGCTGGCTACACCTTC,CASSLGQGVSIAGYTF
TRBJ1-1,TRBD1,TRBV6-2/TRBV6-3,.,TGTGCCAGCAGTTCCGCCCCCGACAGGGGTAATGAAGCTTTCTTT,CASSSAPDRGNEAFF
TRBJ1-1,.,TRBV4-3,few,TGCGCCAGCAATTCCGACATGGGAGATGAAGCTTTCTTT,CASNSDMGDEAFF
TRBJ2-7,TRBD1,TRBV18,.,TGTGCCAGCTCACCATCCGCGGGACAGGGCTCCTACGAGCAGTACTTC,CASSPSAGQGSYEQYF
TRBJ1-5,.,TRBV6-5,.,TGTGCCAGCTCCAGGGATAGCAATCAGCCCCAGCATTTT,CASSRDSNQPQHF
TRBJ1-1,TRBD1,TRBV7-9,.,TGTGCCAGCAGCTTGGGGACAGGGAACACTGAAGCTTTCTTT,CASSLGTGNTEAFF
TRBJ2-1,TRBD1,TRBV18,.,TGTGCCAGCTCACCACCGGGACAGGGGGGGAATGAGCAGTTCTTC,CASSPPGQGGNEQFF
TRBJ1-2,TRBD1,TRBV5-1,.,TGCGCCAGCAGCCCTACAGGGGGTAGCTATGGCTACACCTTC,CASSPTGGSYGYTF
TRBJ2-5,TRBD1,TRBV19,.,TGTGCCAGTAGTCTGAGCGGACAGGGACAAGAGACCCAGTACTTC,CASSLSGQGQETQYF
TRBJ1-1,.,TRBV19,.,TGTGCCAGTAGTATGTCCCCGGGGATACGGACTGAAGCTTTCTTT,CASSMSPGIRTEAFF
TRBJ1-1,.,TRBV3-1/TRBV3-2,few,TGTGCCAGCAGCAATGGGAGAGGGGGAGCTTTCTTT,CASSNGRGGAFF
TRBJ1-1,.,TRBV2,once,TGTGCCAGCAGAACAGGGTACACTGAAGCTTTCTTT,CASRTGYTEAFF
TRBJ1-6,.,TRBV4-3,.,TGCGCCAGCAGCCAAGGGGGGCCACAGGGTGGTTCACCCCTCCACTTT,CASSQGGPQGGSPLHF
TRBJ2-3,TRBD2,TRBV7-2,.,TGTGCCAGCAGCTGGAGCGGGGGGGCCGCAGATACGCAGTATTTT,CASSWSGGAADTQYF
TRBJ1-1,.,TRBV7-3,.,TGTGCCAGCAGCCGTCGGGGGGATACTGAAGCTTTCTTT,CASSRRGDTEAFF
TRBJ1-6,.,TRBV5-4,.,TGTGCCAGCAGCTTGGACAGATATAATTCACCCCTCCACTTT,CASSLDRYNSPLHF
TRBJ2-6,TRBD1,TRBV19,.,TGTGCCAGTAGCCTCCTCGGGACAGGGAACCCTGGGGCCAACGTCCTGACTTTC,CASSLLGTGNPGANVLTF
TRBJ2-1,.,TRBV9,.,TGTGCCAGCACGGTGGGGACTTCCTACAATGAGCAGTTCTTC,CASTVGTSYNEQFF
TRBJ2-2,TRBD1,TRBV7-2,.,TGTGCCAGCAGCGTAAGGGGACAGGGCAGGACCGGGGAGCTGTTTTTT,CASSVRGQGRTGELFF
TRBJ1-5,TRBD1,TRBV7-2,.,TGTGCCAGCAGCTTAGGTCTAGGGGGCAGTCAGCCCCAGCATTTT,CASSLGLGGSQPQHF
TRBJ2-5,.,TRBV21-1,.,TGTGCCAGCAGCAAAATAACGGAGGCCCAGTTCGGTTGGACCCAGTACTTC,CASSKITEAQFGWTQYF
TRBJ1-5,.,TRBV18,few,TGTGCCAGCTCAAAAGGCGGTCAGCCCCAGCATTTT,CASSKGGQPQHF
TRBJ2-2,.,TRBV4-3,.,TGCGCCAGCAGCCAAAAATCTTTCGGGGATGGGGAGCTGTTTTTT,CASSQKSFGDGELFF
TRBJ1-1,TRBD1,TRBV10-3,.,TGTGCCATCAGTGTAAGTTTCGGAGGGGGCGTAGGACGCACTGAAGCTTTCTTT,CAISVSFGGGVGRTEAFF
TRBJ1-6,.,TRBV19,.,TGTGCCAGTAGTATGGCCCAAGCGAACAGGATCTATAATTCACCCCTCCACTTT,CASSMAQANRIYNSPLHF
TRBJ1-1,.,TRBV5-6,.,TGTGCCAGCACCGTGACAGGACCGCACACTGAAGCTTTCTTT,CASTVTGPHTEAFF
TRBJ1-1,.,TRBV5-5,.,TGTGCCAGCAGCTTGATCGGGGGTGGCACTGAAGCTTTCTTT,CASSLIGGGTEAFF
TRBJ1-1,.,TRBV18,.,TGTGCCAGCTCACCAAGTTGGGGGGAGAACACTGAAGCTTTCTTT,CASSPSWGENTEAFF
TRBJ2-7,.,TRBV10-1,.,TGCGCCAGCAGTGAGTCCGTCCACGAGCAGTACTTC,CASSESVHEQYF
TRBJ1-6,TRBD1,TRBV11-2,.,TGTGCCAGCAGCCCTGGACAGGGTGGATCACCCCTCCACTTT,CASSPGQGGSPLHF